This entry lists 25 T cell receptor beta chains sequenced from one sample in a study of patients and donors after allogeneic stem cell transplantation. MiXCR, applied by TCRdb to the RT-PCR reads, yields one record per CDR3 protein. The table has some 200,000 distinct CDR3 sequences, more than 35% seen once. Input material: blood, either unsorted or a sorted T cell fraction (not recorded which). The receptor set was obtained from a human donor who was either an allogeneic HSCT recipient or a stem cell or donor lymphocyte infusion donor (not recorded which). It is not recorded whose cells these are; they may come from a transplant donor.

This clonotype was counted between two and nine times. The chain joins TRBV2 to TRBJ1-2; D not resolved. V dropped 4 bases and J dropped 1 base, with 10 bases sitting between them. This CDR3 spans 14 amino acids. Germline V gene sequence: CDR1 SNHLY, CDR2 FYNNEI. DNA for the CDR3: TGTGCCAGCAGTGTTTCGGGTATTAACTATGGCTACACCTTC. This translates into CASSVSGINYGYTF. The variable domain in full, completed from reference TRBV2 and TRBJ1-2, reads EPEVTQTPSHQVTQMGQEVILRCVPISNHLYFYWYRQILGQKVEFLVSFYNNEISEKSEIFDDQFSVERPDGSNFTLKIRSTKLEDSAMYFCASSVSGINYGYTFGSGTRLTVV.

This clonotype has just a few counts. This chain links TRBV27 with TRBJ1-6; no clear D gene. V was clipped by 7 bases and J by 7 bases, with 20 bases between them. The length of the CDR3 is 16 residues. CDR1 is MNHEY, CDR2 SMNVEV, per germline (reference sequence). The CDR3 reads CASTHRPGWENSPLHF. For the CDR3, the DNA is TGTGCCAGCACCCATAGACCGGGCTGGGAGAATTCACCCCTCCACTTT.

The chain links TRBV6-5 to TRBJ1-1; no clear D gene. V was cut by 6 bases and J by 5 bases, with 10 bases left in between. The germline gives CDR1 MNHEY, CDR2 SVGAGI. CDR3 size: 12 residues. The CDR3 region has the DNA TGTGCCAGCAGCCAGGAAGGGACTGAAGCTTTCTTT. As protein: CASSQEGTEAFF.

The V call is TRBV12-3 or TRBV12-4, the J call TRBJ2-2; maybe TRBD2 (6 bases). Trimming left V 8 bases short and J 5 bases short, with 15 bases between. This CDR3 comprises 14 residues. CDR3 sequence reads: CASPHGRGTGELFF. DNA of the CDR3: TGTGCCAGCCCTCACGGGAGAGGGACCGGGGAGCTGTTTTTT.

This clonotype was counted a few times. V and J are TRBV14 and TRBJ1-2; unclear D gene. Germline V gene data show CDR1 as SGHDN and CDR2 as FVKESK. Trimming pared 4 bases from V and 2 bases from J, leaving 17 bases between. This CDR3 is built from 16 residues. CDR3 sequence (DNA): TGTGCCAGCAGCCCGGCGGGGTCGGAGCGAAACTATGGCTACACCTTC. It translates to CASSPAGSERNYGYTF.

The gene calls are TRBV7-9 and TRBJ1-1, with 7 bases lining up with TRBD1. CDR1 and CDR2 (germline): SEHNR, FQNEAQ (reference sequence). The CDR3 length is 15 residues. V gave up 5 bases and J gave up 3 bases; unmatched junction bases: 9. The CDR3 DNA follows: TGTGCCAGCAGCAACATTGACAGGGTATACACTGAAGCTTTCTTT. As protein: CASSNIDRVYTEAFF.

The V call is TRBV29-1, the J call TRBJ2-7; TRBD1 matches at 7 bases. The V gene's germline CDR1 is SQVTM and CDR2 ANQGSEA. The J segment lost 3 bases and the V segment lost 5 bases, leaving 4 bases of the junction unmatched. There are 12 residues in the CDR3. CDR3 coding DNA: TGCAGCGTTCGGGACAGTTACTACGAGCAGTACTTC. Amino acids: CSVRDSYYEQYF.

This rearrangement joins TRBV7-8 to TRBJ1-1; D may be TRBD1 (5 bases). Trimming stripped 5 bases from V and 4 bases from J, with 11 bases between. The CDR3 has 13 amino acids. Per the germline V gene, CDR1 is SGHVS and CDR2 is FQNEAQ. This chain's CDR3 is CASSKTGGTEAFF. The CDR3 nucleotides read TGTGCCAGCAGCAAAACGGGGGGCACTGAAGCTTTCTTT.

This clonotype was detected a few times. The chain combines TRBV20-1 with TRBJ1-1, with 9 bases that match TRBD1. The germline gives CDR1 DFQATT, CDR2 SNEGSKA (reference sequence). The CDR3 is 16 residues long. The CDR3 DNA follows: TGCAGACCGGGACAGGGACCTAGGGACGTGTTCACTGAAGCTTTCTTT. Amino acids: CRPGQGPRDVFTEAFF.

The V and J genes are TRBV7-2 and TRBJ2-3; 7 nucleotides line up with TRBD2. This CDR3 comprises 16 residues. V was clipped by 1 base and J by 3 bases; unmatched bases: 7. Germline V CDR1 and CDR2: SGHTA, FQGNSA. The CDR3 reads CASSLGGRAFTDTQYF. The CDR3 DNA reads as TGTGCCAGCAGCTTAGGAGGGAGGGCCTTTACAGATACGCAGTATTTT.

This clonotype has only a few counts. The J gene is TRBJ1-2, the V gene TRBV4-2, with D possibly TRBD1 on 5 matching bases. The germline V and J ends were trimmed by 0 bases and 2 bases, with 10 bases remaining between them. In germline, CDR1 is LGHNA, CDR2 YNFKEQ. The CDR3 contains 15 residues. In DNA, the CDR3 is TGTGCCAGCAGCCAAGAAGAGGGGCTCAACTATGGCTACACCTTC. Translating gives CASSQEEGLNYGYTF.

CDR3 amino acids: CASSQDQGQGIGEQYF. The CDR3 DNA reads as TGCGCCAGCAGCCAAGATCAAGGCCAGGGCATCGGCGAGCAGTACTTC. This chain connects TRBV4-3 to TRBJ2-7; maybe TRBD1 (5 bases). Germline CDR1 is LGHNA and CDR2 is YSLEER. Trimming took 0 bases from V and 6 from J, leaving 18 bases between them. The CDR3 runs 16 residues.

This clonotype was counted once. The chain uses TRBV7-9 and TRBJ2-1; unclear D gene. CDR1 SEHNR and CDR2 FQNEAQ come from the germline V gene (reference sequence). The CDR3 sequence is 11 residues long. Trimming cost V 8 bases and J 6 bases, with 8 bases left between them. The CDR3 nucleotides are TGTGCCAGCTACTCGGCCAATGAGCAGTTCTTC. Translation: CASYSANEQFF.

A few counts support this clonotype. CDR3 coding DNA: TGTGCCAGCAGTTTATACGGGAGGCCCTACAATGAGCAGTTCTTC. The encoded protein is CASSLYGRPYNEQFF. V gene TRBV12-3 or TRBV12-4 combines with J gene TRBJ2-1, with 7 bases that match TRBD2. This CDR3 has 15 amino acids. The V segment lost 2 bases and the J segment 2 bases; nucleotides outside the gene matches: 3.

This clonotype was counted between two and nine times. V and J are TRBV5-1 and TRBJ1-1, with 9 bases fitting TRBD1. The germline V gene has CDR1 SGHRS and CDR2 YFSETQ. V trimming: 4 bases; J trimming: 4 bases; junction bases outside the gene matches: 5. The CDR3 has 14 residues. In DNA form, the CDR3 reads TGCGCCAGCAGCCACGACAGGGGGGGCACTGAAGCTTTCTTT. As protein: CASSHDRGGTEAFF. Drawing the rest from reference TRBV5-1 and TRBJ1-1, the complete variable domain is KAGVTQTPRYLIKTRGQQVTLSCSPISGHRSVSWYQQTPGQGLQFLFEYFSETQRNKGNFPGRFSGRQFSNSRSEMNVSTLELGDSALYLCASSHDRGGTEAFFGQGTRLTVV.

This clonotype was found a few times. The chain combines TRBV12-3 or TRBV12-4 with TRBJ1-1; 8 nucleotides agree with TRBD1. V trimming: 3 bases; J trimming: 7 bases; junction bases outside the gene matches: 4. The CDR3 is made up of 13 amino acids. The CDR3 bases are TGTGCCAGCAGTTTGGACAGGGAGGGTGAAGCTTTCTTT. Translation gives CASSLDREGEAFF.

The CDR3 bases are TGTGCCAGCAGCCCCGACAGGGACGAGCAGTACTTC. It yields the protein CASSPDRDEQYF. This chain joins TRBV5-6 and TRBJ2-7; 7 bases are shared with TRBD1. V lost 4 bases, J lost 5 bases, and 3 bases stayed unmatched. The V gene's germline CDR1 is SGHDT and CDR2 YYEEEE. This CDR3 region has 12 residues.

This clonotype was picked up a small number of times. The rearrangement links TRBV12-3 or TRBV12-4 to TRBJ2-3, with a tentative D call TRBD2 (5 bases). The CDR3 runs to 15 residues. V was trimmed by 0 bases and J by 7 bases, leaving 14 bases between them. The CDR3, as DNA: TGTGCCAGCAGTTTAGCGATAGGGCTAGCAAATACGCAGTATTTT. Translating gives CASSLAIGLANTQYF.

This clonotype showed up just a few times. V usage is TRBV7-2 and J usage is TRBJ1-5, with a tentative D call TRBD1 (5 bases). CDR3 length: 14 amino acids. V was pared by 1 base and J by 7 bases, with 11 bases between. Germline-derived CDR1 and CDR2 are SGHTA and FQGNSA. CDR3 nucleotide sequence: TGTGCCAGCAGCTTAGGATTGGGGCGGCAGCCCCAGCATTTT. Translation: CASSLGLGRQPQHF.

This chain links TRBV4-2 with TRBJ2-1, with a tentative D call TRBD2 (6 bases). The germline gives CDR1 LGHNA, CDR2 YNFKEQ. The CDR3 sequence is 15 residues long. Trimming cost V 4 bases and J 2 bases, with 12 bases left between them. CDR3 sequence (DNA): TGTGCCAGCAGCCCCGGGAGCGGAACCTACAATGAGCAGTTCTTC. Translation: CASSPGSGTYNEQFF.

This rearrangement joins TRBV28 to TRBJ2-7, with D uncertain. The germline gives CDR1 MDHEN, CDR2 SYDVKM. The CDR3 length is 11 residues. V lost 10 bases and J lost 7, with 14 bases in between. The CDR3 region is CATTRLDEQYF. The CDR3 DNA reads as TGTGCCACCACCCGTCTTGATGAGCAGTACTTC. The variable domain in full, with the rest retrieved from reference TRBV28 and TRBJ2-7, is DVKVTQSSRYLVKRTGEKVFLECVQDMDHENMFWYRQDPGLGLRLIYFSYDVKMKEKGDIPEGYSVSREKKERFSLILESASTNQTSMYLCATTRLDEQYFGPGTRLTVT.

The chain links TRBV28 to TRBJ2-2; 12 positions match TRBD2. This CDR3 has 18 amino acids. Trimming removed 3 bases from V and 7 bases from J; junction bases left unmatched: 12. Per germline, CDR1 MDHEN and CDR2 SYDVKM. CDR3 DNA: TGTGCCAGCAGTTTCCTAGCGACTAGCGGGAGCTCTGGCGGGGAGCTGTTTTTT. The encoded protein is CASSFLATSGSSGGELFF.

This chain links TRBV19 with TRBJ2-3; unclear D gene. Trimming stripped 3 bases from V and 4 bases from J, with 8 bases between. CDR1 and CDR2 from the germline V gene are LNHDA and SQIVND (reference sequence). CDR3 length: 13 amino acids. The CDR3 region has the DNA TGTGCCAGTAGTATCCAGGACCCAGATACGCAGTATTTT. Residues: CASSIQDPDTQYF.

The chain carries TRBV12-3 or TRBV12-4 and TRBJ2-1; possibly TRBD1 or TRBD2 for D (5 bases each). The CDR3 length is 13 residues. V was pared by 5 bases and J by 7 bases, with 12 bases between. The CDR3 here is CASSTGTVNEQFF. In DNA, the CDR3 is TGTGCCAGCAGTACCGGGACGGTTAATGAGCAGTTCTTC.

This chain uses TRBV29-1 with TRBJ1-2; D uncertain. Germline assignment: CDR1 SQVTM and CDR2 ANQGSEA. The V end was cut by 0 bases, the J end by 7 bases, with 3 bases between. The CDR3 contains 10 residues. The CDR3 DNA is TGCAGCGTTGAAGATGGTGGCTACACCTTC. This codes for CSVEDGGYTF.